The present T cell receptor beta chain was sequenced within a study of blood T cell repertoires in COVID-19. CDR1 and CDR2 from the germline V gene are LGHDT and YNNKEL (reference sequence). The CDR3 spans 19 residues. V was pared by 2 bases and J by 0 bases, with 10 bases of the junction left unmatched. In the study's own analysis: Amplification of reference gene primers provided the estimated nucleated cell counts. Generated by immunoSEQ multiplex PCR, the TCRdb table keeps only in-frame clones and is missing some. V and J calls and clone size are those listed in that table; D and trimming were worked out from the DNA. Of roughly 250,000 clones in the sample, roughly 86% are singletons; the top ten hold around 3%. Ages ranged from about 18 to 89 years, with residence in 20 to 30 US areas. Which cohort a participant joined came from the clinical history participants gave.

The clonotype originates from a woman in her thirties or forties with acute COVID-19. The specimen was PBMCs or T cells enriched from blood (not recorded which). This sequence joins TRBV3-1 (or the pseudogene TRBV3-2) and TRBJ2-2; 9 positions agree with TRBD2. The CDR3 DNA follows: TGTGCCAGCAGCCAAAAGAGGCTAGCGGGAAACCCGAACACCGGGGAGCTGTTTTTT. This sequence encodes CASSQKRLAGNPNTGELFF.